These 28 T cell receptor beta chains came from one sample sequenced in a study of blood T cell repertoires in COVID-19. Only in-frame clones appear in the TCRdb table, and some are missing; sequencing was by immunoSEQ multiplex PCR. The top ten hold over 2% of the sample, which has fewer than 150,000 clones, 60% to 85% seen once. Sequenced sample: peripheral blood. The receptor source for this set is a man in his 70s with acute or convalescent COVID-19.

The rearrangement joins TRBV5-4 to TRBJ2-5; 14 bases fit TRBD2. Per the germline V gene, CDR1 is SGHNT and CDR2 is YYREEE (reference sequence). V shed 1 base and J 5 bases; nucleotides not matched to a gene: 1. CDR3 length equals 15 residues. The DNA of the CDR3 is TGTGCCAGCAGCTTGAGGACTAGCGGGGGGGAGACCCAGTACTTC. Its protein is CASSLRTSGGETQYF. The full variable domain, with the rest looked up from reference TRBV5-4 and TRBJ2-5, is ETGVTQSPTHLIKTRGQQVTLRCSSQSGHNTVSWYQQALGQGPQFIFQYYREEENGRGNFPPRFSGLQFPNYSSELNVNALELDDSALYLCASSLRTSGGETQYFGPGTRLLVL.

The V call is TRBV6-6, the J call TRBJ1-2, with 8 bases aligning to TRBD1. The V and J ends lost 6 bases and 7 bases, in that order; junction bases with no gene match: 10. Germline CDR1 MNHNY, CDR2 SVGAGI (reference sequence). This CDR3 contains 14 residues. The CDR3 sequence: CASSIQGGRGGYTF. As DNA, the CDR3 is TGTGCCAGCAGCATACAGGGGGGAAGGGGTGGCTACACCTTC.

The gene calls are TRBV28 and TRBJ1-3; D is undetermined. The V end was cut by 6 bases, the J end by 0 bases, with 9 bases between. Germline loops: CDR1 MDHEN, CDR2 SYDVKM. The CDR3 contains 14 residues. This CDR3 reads CASRRSVSGNTIYF. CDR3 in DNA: TGTGCCAGCAGGAGGAGTGTCTCTGGAAACACCATATATTTT.

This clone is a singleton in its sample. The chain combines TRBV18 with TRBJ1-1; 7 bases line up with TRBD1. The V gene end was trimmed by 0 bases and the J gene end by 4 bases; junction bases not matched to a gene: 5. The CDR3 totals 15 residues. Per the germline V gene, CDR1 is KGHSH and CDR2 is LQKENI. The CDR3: CASSPPLAGGTEAFF. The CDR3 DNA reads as TGTGCCAGCTCACCACCGCTGGCAGGGGGCACTGAAGCTTTCTTT. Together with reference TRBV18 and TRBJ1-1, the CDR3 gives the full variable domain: NAGVMQNPRHLVRRRGQEARLRCSPMKGHSHVYWYRQLPEEGLKFMVYLQKENIIDESGMPKERFSAEFPKEGPSILRIQQVVRGDSAAYFCASSPPLAGGTEAFFGQGTRLTVV.

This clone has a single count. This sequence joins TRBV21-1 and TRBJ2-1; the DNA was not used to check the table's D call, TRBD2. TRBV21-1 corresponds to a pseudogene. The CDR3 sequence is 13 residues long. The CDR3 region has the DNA TGTGCCAGCAGCACGCGGGGGCACAATGAGCAGTTCTTC. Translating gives CASSTRGHNEQFF.

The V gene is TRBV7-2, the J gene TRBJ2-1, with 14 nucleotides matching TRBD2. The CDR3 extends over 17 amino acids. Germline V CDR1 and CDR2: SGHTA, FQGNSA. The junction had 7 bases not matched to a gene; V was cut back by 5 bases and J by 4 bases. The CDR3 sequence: CASSTPTSGGAYNEQFF. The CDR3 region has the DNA TGTGCCAGCAGCACCCCGACTAGCGGGGGGGCGTACAATGAGCAGTTCTTC.

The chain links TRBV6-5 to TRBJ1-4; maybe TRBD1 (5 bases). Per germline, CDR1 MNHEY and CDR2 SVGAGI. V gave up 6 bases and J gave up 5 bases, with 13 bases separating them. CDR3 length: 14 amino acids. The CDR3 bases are TGTGCCAGCAGCAACCAGGGTCGGAATGAAAAACTGTTTTTT. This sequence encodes CASSNQGRNEKLFF.

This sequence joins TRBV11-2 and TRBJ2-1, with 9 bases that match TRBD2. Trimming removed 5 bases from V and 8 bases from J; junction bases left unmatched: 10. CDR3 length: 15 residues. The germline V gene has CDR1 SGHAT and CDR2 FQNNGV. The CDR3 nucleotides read TGTGCCAGCAGCCCTCTAGCGGGGCCAAAGGATGAGCAGTTCTTC. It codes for CASSPLAGPKDEQFF.

The CDR3 here is CASSYQNPGTGDRYTF. The DNA for the CDR3 is TGTGCCAGCAGTTACCAAAACCCCGGGACAGGGGATCGCTACACCTTC. This rearrangement joins TRBV6-5 to TRBJ1-2; 10 bases are a match to TRBD1. The ends lost 2 bases at V and 9 bases at J; junction bases unmatched: 12. CDR1 is MNHEY and CDR2 is SVGAGI in the germline V gene. CDR3 length: 16 residues.

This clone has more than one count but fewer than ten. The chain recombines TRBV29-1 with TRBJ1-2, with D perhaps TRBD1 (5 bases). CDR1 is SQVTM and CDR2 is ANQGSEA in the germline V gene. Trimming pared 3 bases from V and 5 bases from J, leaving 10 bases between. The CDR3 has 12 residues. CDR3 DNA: TGCAGCGTTGAGTGGCAGGGATATGGCTACACCTTC. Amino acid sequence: CSVEWQGYGYTF.

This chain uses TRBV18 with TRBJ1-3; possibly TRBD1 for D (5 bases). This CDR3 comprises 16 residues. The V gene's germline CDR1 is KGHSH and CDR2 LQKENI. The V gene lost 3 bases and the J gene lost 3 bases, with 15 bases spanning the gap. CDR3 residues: CASSPGYRDFGNTIYF. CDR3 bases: TGTGCCAGCTCACCTGGTTACCGGGACTTTGGAAACACCATATATTTT.

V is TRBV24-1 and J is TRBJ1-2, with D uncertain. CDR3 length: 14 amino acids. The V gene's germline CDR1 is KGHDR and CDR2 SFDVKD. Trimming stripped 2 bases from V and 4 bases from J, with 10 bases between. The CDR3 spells CATSDSSVRYGYTF. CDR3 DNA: TGTGCCACCAGTGATTCCTCCGTCCGCTATGGCTACACCTTC.

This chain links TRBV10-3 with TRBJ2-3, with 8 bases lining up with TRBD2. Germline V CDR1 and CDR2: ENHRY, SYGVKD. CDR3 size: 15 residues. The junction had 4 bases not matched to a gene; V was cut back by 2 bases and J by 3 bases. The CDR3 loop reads CAISEHSGVTDTQYF. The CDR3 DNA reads TGTGCCATCAGTGAGCATAGCGGGGTTACAGATACGCAGTATTTT.

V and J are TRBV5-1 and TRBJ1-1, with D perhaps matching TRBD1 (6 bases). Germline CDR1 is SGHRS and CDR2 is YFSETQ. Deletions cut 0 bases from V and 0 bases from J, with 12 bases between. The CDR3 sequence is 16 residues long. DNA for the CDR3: TGCGCCAGCAGCTTGGCCCGGGGGGCGGTGAACACTGAAGCTTTCTTT. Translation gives CASSLARGAVNTEAFF.

CDR3 loop: CASSPGLAGASYEQYF. The CDR3 nucleotides read TGTGCCAGCAGTCCGGGACTAGCGGGGGCCTCCTACGAGCAGTACTTC. The V call is TRBV6-6, the J call TRBJ2-7, with TRBD2 matching 14 bases. The CDR3 has 16 amino acids. Looked up from germline, CDR1 is MNHNY and CDR2 is SVGAGI (reference sequence). Trimming at V came to 5 bases and at J to 0 bases, leaving 3 bases not matched to a gene.

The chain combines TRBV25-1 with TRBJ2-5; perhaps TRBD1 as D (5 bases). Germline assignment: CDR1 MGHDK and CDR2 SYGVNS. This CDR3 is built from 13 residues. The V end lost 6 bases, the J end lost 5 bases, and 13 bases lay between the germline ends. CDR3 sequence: CASSRQGGETQYF. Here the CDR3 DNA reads TGTGCCAGCAGCCGCCAGGGTGGGGAGACCCAGTACTTC.

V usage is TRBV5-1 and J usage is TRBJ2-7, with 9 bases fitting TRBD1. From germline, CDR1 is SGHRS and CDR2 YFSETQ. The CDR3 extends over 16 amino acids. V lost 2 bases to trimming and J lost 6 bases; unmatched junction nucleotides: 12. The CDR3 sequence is CASSFTLGQGHLEQYF. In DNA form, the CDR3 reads TGCGCCAGCAGCTTCACCTTGGGACAGGGCCACCTCGAGCAGTACTTC.

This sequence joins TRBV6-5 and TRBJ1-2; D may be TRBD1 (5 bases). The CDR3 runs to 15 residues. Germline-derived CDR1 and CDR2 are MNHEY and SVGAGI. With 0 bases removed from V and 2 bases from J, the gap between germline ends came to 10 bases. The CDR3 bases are TGTGCCAGCAGTTACTCGGGGGAGGGGAACTATGGCTACACCTTC. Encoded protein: CASSYSGEGNYGYTF.

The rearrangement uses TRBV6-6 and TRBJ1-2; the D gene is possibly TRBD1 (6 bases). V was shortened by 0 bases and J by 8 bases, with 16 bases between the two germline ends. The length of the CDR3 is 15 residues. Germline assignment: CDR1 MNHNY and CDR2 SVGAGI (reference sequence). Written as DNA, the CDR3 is TGTGCCAGCAGTTACTCGAGGACAGCAAGCGAGGGCTACACCTTC. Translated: CASSYSRTASEGYTF.

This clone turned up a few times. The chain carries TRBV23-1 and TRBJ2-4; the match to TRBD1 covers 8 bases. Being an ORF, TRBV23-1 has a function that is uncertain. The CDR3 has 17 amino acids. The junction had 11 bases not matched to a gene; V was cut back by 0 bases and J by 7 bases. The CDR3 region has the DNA TGCGCCAGCAGTCAATCGGGAACAGGGGGGATTCGGAACATTCAGTACTTC. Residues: CASSQSGTGGIRNIQYF.

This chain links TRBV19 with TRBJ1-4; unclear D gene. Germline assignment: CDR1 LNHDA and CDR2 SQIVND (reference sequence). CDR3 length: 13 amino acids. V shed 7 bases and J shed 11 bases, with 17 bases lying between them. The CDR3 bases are TGTGCCAGTAATATTGGTTTTCGAGAGAAACTGTTTTTT. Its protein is CASNIGFREKLFF.

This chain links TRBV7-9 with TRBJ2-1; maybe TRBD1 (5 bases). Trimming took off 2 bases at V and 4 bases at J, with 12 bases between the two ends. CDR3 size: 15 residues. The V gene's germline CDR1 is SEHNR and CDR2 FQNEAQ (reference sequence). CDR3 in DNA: TGTGCCAGCAGCTTACTCAGGGTCGCTTACAATGAGCAGTTCTTC. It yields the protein CASSLLRVAYNEQFF.

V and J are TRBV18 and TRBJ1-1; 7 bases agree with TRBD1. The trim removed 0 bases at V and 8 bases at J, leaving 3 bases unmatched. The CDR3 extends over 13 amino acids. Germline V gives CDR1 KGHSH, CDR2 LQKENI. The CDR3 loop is CASSPPGQEEAFF. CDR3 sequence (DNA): TGTGCCAGCTCACCACCCGGACAGGAGGAAGCTTTCTTT.

The CDR3 DNA sequence: TGTGCCAGTATTCAGACAGGTAGCAATCAGCCCCAGCATTTT. Amino acids: CASIQTGSNQPQHF. The chain is built from TRBV19 and TRBJ1-5, with D possibly TRBD1 on 6 matching bases. This CDR3 is 14 amino acids long. Between the trimmed V and J ends, which lost 7 bases and 0 bases, there was a span of 10 bases. From germline, CDR1 is LNHDA and CDR2 SQIVND (reference sequence). Supplemented by reference TRBV19 and TRBJ1-5, the full variable domain reads DGGITQSPKYLFRKEGQNVTLSCEQNLNHDAMYWYRQDPGQGLRLIYYSQIVNDFQKGDIAEGYSVSREKKESFPLTVTSAQKNPTAFYLCASIQTGSNQPQHFGDGTRLSIL.

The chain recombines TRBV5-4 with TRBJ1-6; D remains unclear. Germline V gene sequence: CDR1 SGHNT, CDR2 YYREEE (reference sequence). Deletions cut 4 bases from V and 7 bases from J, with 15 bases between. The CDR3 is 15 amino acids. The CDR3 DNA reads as TGTGCCAGCAGCAGGGAGTTCGGCCAAAATTCACCCCTCCACTTT. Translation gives CASSREFGQNSPLHF.

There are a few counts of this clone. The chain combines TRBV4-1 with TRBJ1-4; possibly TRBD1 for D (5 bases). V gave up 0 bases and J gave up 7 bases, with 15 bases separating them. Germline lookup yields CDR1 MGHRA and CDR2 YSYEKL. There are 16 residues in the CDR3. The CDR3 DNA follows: TGCGCCAGCAGCCAAGATTCAGGCCCAGGGCTTGAAAAACTGTTTTTT. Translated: CASSQDSGPGLEKLFF.

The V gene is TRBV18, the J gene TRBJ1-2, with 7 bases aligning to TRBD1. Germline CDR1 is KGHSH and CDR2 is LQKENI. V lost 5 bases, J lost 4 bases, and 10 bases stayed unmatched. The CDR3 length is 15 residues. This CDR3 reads CASSLPGQRTYGYTF. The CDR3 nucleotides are TGTGCCAGCTCATTACCGGGACAGAGGACCTATGGCTACACCTTC.

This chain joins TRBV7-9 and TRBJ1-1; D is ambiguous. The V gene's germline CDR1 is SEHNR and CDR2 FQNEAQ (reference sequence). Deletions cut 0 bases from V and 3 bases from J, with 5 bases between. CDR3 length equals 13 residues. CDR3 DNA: TGTGCCAGCAGCTTAGCGGCCCACACTGAAGCTTTCTTT. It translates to CASSLAAHTEAFF.